This paragraph covers one T cell receptor beta chain sequence. What it binds is not known. Only in-frame clones appear in the TCRdb table, and some are missing; sequencing was by immunoSEQ multiplex PCR. The data show about 490,000 clones, roughly 80% seen once. With 1 base clipped from V and 5 bases from J, the junction kept 0 bases outside the gene matches. Germline CDR1 and CDR2: MNHEY and SMNVEV (reference sequence). CDR3 length: 14 residues. This entry is derived from a study of shared clonotypes between healthy human individuals. Regarding the study as a whole: Exclusively blood specimens were collected; tissue repertoires likely differ.

The chain couples TRBV27 to TRBJ2-2, with 8 bases matching TRBD1. The source is a woman between 40 and 55 years old in good health. Some clones in this sample may be carry-over from other donors' samples. The source material was PBMCs. The CDR3 here is CASSLWDRTGELFF. The CDR3 nucleotides are TGTGCCAGCAGTTTATGGGACAGGACCGGGGAGCTGTTTTTT.